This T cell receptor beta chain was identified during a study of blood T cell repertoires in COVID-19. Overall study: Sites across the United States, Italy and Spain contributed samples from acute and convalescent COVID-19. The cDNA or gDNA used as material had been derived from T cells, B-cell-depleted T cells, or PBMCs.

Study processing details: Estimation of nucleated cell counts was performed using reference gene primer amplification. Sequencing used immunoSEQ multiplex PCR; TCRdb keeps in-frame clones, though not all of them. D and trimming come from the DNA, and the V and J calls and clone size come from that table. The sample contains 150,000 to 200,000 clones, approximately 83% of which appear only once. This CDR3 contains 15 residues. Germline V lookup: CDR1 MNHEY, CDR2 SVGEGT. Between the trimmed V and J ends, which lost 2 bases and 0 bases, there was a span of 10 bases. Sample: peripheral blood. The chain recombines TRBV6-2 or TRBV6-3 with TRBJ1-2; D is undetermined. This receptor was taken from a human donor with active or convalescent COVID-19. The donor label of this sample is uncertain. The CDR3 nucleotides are TGTGCCAGCAGTTACGGTGCAGGATCTAACTATGGCTACACCTTC. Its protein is CASSYGAGSNYGYTF.